The 20 T cell receptor beta chains below come from one sample, sequenced in a study of blood T cell repertoires in COVID-19. Using immunoSEQ multiplex PCR, the repertoire was profiled, and TCRdb retains in-frame clones only, with some absent. The sample contains 180,000 or so clones, around 87% of which appear only once. The sequenced material came from peripheral blood. These receptors originate from a middle-aged man with active or convalescent COVID-19.

The chain's CDR3 is CASSVPHRQGMGEQYF. The CDR3 nucleotides are TGTGCCAGCTCAGTACCCCACCGGCAGGGGATGGGCGAGCAGTACTTC. The chain couples TRBV27 to TRBJ2-7, with D tentatively TRBD1 (6 bases). Germline V CDR1 and CDR2: MNHEY, SMNVEV (reference sequence). Trimming removed 8 bases from V and 6 bases from J, with 26 bases in between. This CDR3 is 16 amino acids long.

V is TRBV25-1 and J is TRBJ1-6, with TRBD1 as a possible D gene (6 bases). The V end was cut by 4 bases, the J end by 0 bases, with 16 bases between. The CDR3 loop spans 18 amino acids. Germline loops: CDR1 MGHDK, CDR2 SYGVNS. CDR3 DNA sequence: TGTGCCAGCAGTGGTATCCCGGACAGCAGCTCCTATAATTCACCCCTCCACTTT. Encoded protein: CASSGIPDSSSYNSPLHF.

The chain's CDR3 is CASLDDSHDGANVLTF. The CDR3 DNA follows: TGCGCCAGCCTGGACGACAGCCATGATGGGGCCAACGTCCTGACTTTC. V is TRBV10-1 and J is TRBJ2-6, with a possible D match to TRBD1 (5 bases). CDR3 size: 16 residues. CDR1 and CDR2 from the germline V gene are WNHNN and SYGVQD (reference sequence). The V gene lost 8 bases and the J gene lost 3 bases, with 17 bases spanning the gap.

The CDR3 loop reads CASSLDRANYGYTF. The CDR3 nucleotides read TGTGCCAGCAGTTTGGACAGGGCTAACTATGGCTACACCTTC. V and J are TRBV27 and TRBJ1-2, with TRBD1 matching 8 bases. In germline, CDR1 is MNHEY, CDR2 SMNVEV (reference sequence). Germline trimming cut 3 bases from V and 0 bases from J; bases unmatched to any gene: 0. This CDR3 region has 14 residues.

The chain employs TRBV5-5 and TRBJ1-2, with 7 bases aligning to TRBD1. CDR3 size: 15 residues. CDR1 and CDR2 from the germline V gene are SGHKS and YYEKEE (reference sequence). V lost 4 bases to trimming and J lost 1 base; unmatched junction nucleotides: 7. As DNA, the CDR3 is TGTGCCAGCAGCACCCCGGGACAGATTAACTATGGCTACACCTTC. This translates into CASSTPGQINYGYTF.

This clone was seen once. The gene calls are TRBV5-1 and TRBJ1-2; 7 bases are shared with TRBD1. The CDR3 is made up of 14 amino acids. The germline V gene encodes CDR1 SGHRS and CDR2 YFSETQ. Trimming removed 0 bases from V and 2 bases from J; junction bases left unmatched: 1. The CDR3 DNA sequence: TGCGCCAGCAGCTTGGCGGGACAGAACTATGGCTACACCTTC. Translation gives CASSLAGQNYGYTF.

The chain combines TRBV6-5 with TRBJ2-7; D is unclear. V lost 6 bases, J lost 4 bases, and 7 bases lay in between. This CDR3 is built from 11 residues. Germline V gene lookup returns CDR1 MNHEY and CDR2 SVGAGI. The CDR3 spells CASSSRYEQYF. Here the CDR3 DNA reads TGTGCCAGCAGCTCCCGGTACGAGCAGTACTTC.

This clone was observed once. The chain links TRBV19 to TRBJ2-2; 7 bases are shared with TRBD1. Per germline, CDR1 LNHDA and CDR2 SQIVND (reference sequence). This CDR3 region has 15 residues. V lost 4 bases, J lost 5 bases, and 7 bases stayed unmatched. DNA for the CDR3: TGTGCCAGTAGTAGAGGGACAGAAGGAACCGGGGAGCTGTTTTTT. This translates into CASSRGTEGTGELFF.

A note on this clone: The junction does not match germline at one end; this may be a read error. V gene TRBV7-7 combines with J gene TRBJ2-1; 13 positions agree with TRBD2. CDR3 length equals 18 residues. The germline V gene encodes CDR1 SSHAT and CDR2 FNYEAQ (reference sequence). CDR3 amino acids: CASSFGLLGTSGDNEQFF. The CDR3 DNA is TGTGCTAGCAGCTTCGGCCTTCTAGGGACTAGCGGGGACAATGAGCAGTTCTTC.

In DNA, the CDR3 is TGTGCCAGCAGCCCCCGAGGGACTAGGAGCAATGAGCAGTTCTTC. Protein sequence: CASSPRGTRSNEQFF. The chain employs TRBV11-1 and TRBJ2-1, with 8 nucleotides matching TRBD2. Germline assignment: CDR1 SGHAT and CDR2 FQDESV (reference sequence). There are 15 residues in the CDR3. Trimming at V came to 5 bases and at J to 6 bases, leaving 9 bases not matched to a gene.

V and J are TRBV19 and TRBJ2-3; 8 nucleotides match TRBD2. The germline V gene has CDR1 LNHDA and CDR2 SQIVND (reference sequence). The length of the CDR3 is 15 residues. V lost 3 bases, J lost 6 bases, and 8 bases stayed unmatched. In nucleotides, the CDR3 is TGTGCCAGTAGTATTGCAGCGGGGGTGGCGGATACGCAGTATTTT. Amino acids: CASSIAAGVADTQYF. The whole variable domain, filled in from reference TRBV19 and TRBJ2-3, reads DGGITQSPKYLFRKEGQNVTLSCEQNLNHDAMYWYRQDPGQGLRLIYYSQIVNDFQKGDIAEGYSVSREKKESFPLTVTSAQKNPTAFYLCASSIAAGVADTQYFGPGTRLTVL.

The chain combines TRBV7-3 with TRBJ2-1; 9 nucleotides agree with TRBD1. J gave up 4 bases and V 5 bases, and 6 bases lay outside the gene matches. Germline V gene sequence: CDR1 SGHTA, CDR2 FQGTGA. The CDR3 contains 15 residues. The CDR3 DNA reads TGTGCCAGCAGCCCGGGACAGGGTAAATACAATGAGCAGTTCTTC. This codes for CASSPGQGKYNEQFF.

The V call is TRBV4-1, the J call TRBJ1-4; 10 nucleotides match TRBD1. Trimming cost V 4 bases and J 5 bases; bases outside gene matches: 7. The CDR3 totals 16 residues. Germline V gene lookup returns CDR1 MGHRA and CDR2 YSYEKL. DNA for the CDR3: TGCGCCAGCAGCCCGGGGCTGACAGGGGGCAATGAAAAACTGTTTTTT. Its protein is CASSPGLTGGNEKLFF.

The V and J genes are TRBV18 and TRBJ2-1; weak D call: TRBD1 (5 bases). V lost 0 bases to trimming and J lost 5 bases, with 11 bases between them. In germline, CDR1 is KGHSH, CDR2 LQKENI. This CDR3 spans 15 amino acids. CDR3 loop: CASSPPQGPHNEQFF. CDR3 in DNA: TGTGCCAGCTCACCACCGCAGGGCCCTCACAATGAGCAGTTCTTC. Full variable domain (missing parts from reference TRBV18 and TRBJ2-1): NAGVMQNPRHLVRRRGQEARLRCSPMKGHSHVYWYRQLPEEGLKFMVYLQKENIIDESGMPKERFSAEFPKEGPSILRIQQVVRGDSAAYFCASSPPQGPHNEQFFGPGTRLTVL.

This chain joins TRBV10-2 and TRBJ2-2, with TRBD2 matching 12 bases. The CDR3 is made up of 17 amino acids. Germline values: CDR1 WSHSY, CDR2 SAAADI. V lost 6 bases and J lost 0; bases outside the gene matches: 5. CDR3 in DNA: TGCGCCAGCAGCGCGACTAGCGGGGGTCCGAACACCGGGGAGCTGTTTTTT. This sequence encodes CASSATSGGPNTGELFF.

Worth noting for this clone: Other DNA sequences in this specimen translate into the identical CDR3. This chain connects TRBV12-3 or TRBV12-4 to TRBJ1-1, with 9 bases matching TRBD1. The CDR3 contains 12 residues. With 3 bases clipped from V and 8 bases from J, the junction kept 1 base outside the gene matches. This CDR3 is CASSLTGGEAFF. The CDR3 bases are TGTGCCAGCAGTTTGACAGGGGGGGAAGCTTTCTTT.

The V and J genes are TRBV2 and TRBJ2-2, with 9 bases fitting TRBD1. The CDR3 extends over 15 amino acids. The germline CDR1 and CDR2 sequences are SNHLY and FYNNEI. V lost 8 bases and J lost 2; bases outside the gene matches: 6. The CDR3 DNA sequence: TGTGCCAGCTCAACGGGACAGGGAAACACCGGGGAGCTGTTTTTT. It translates to CASSTGQGNTGELFF.

Relative to its sample, this clone is medium-sized. The V call is TRBV4-2, the J call TRBJ1-1; 10 bases fit TRBD1. Germline values: CDR1 LGHNA, CDR2 YNFKEQ. Germline trimming cut 1 base from V and 10 bases from J; bases unmatched to any gene: 6. The length of the CDR3 is 14 residues. This CDR3 is CASSQGEGDRGAFF. The CDR3 region has the DNA TGTGCCAGCAGCCAAGGAGAGGGGGACAGGGGAGCTTTCTTT.

V usage is TRBV7-2 and J usage is TRBJ1-2; D remains ambiguous. Germline CDR1 SGHTA, CDR2 FQGNSA. The CDR3 length is 15 residues. The germline V and J ends were trimmed by 0 bases and 8 bases, with 16 bases remaining between them. CDR3 sequence (DNA): TGTGCCAGCAGCTTAGCGCTGGGAACCGGGGAAGGCTACACCTTC. It codes for CASSLALGTGEGYTF. Complete variable domain (other parts from reference TRBV7-2 and TRBJ1-2): GAGVSQSPSNKVTEKGKDVELRCDPISGHTALYWYRQSLGQGLEFLIYFQGNSAPDKSGLPSDRFSAERTGGSVSTLTIQRTQQEDSAVYLCASSLALGTGEGYTFGSGTRLTVV.

The chain has TRBV6-1 and TRBJ2-1; D might be TRBD2 (5 bases). CDR3 size: 15 residues. Germline V gene data show CDR1 as MNHNS and CDR2 as SASEGT. V was cut by 0 bases and J by 8 bases, with 14 bases left in between. The CDR3 region has the DNA TGTGCCAGCAGTGAAGCGTGGACGGGGTGGGATGAGCAGTTCTTC. Its protein is CASSEAWTGWDEQFF.